This T cell receptor beta chain emerged from a study of CD8 T cells in ankylosing spondylitis. The authors made TCR beta libraries by quantitative 5'-RACE with molecular barcodes. TCRdb re-analysed the 5' RACE reads in MiXCR, keeping a single row per CDR3 protein. The sample lists hundreds of thousands of distinct CDR3 sequences; 25% to 30% were seen once. This clonotype showed up just a few times. Antigen specificity is unknown. Regarding the study as a whole: Certain motif variants had earlier appeared in reactive arthritis synovial fluid and blood. Reportedly, significant enrichment of disease-linked clones occurred in matched ankylosing spondylitis synovial fluid. Made up of fewer than 10 highly homologous variants, a TCR beta motif appeared characteristic of ankylosing spondylitis blood. The authors found the disease-linked clones to be CD8+ and relatively rare in peripheral blood.

CDR1 is SNHLY and CDR2 is FYNNEI in the germline V gene. The V end was cut by 2 bases, the J end by 6 bases, with 11 bases between. CDR3 size: 14 residues. V usage is TRBV2 and J usage is TRBJ2-1; unclear D gene. The sample comprised blood, either unsorted or a sorted T cell fraction (not recorded which). The sequence came from a male donor with ankylosing spondylitis. CDR3 protein: CASSERLTSNEQFF. The CDR3 coding sequence is TGTGCCAGCAGTGAACGGCTCACGTCCAATGAGCAGTTCTTC.